The T cell receptor beta chain described here comes from a study of CXCR3-negative and CXCR3-positive naive CD8 T cells. General study findings and limits: CXCR3-positive naive cells had TRB CDR3s that were more hydrophobic than CXCR3-negative naive cells had.

About this clonotype itself: Its cognate antigen is unknown.

The method, 5' RACE with UMI labels, was used to prepare the TRB cDNA libraries. TCRdb reanalyzed the 5' RACE reads, giving one entry per CDR3 protein sequence and no DNA. This sample lists roughly 61,000 distinct CDR3 sequences; its ten largest clones have more than 0.45%. The CDR3 contains 16 residues. Per germline, CDR1 MRHNA and CDR2 SNTAGT. Sequences were obtained from naive CXCR3+ CD8+ T cells from blood. Documented subset: CD45RO-CCR7+CD27+CD95- naive CD8+ T cells expressing CXCR3 (TNR3+). The J gene is TRBJ2-1, the V gene TRBV6-4; no DNA is available, so the TRBD1 call from TCRdb remains unchecked. The sequence derives from a human donor in good health. Some clones in this sample may be carry-over from other donors' samples. Here the CDR3 reads CASSDGRGSSYNEQFF.